This entry describes one T cell receptor (beta chain). From the germline J gene comes the end of the CDR3, since the read stops 3 residues before it. The data stem from a study of Tregs in tolerant kidney transplant recipients. Libraries were prepared by immunoSEQ multiplex PCR; TCRdb keeps only in-frame clonotypes and omits some of them. Here the sample table reports 14,000 or so clones. Germline V gene lookup returns CDR1 SGHDN and CDR2 FVKESK. This CDR3 contains 17 residues. V gave up 0 bases and J gave up 6 bases; unmatched junction bases: 10. Related graft donors supplied nonmyeloablative bone marrow transplants, and mixed chimerism was transient.

This TCR came from a human patient who received a combined kidney and bone marrow transplant. The graft donor may have contributed some T cells. The specimen comprised CD8+ T cells from blood (PBMCs), sampled 6 months after the transplant. The chain carries TRBV14 and TRBJ2-3; the match to TRBD2 covers 9 bases. The part of the CDR3 DNA that was read is TGTGCCAGCAGCCAAGATGTAGCGGGGGCCCCCCGGGATACG. Translation: CASSQDVAGAPRDT. The full CDR3 sequence reads CASSQDVAGAPRDTQYF.